The TCR beta chain under discussion was sequenced for a study of T cell responses to AZD1222 COVID-19 vaccine (dated by TCRdb to 2020 to 2022). With regard to the full study: AZD1222 recipients given second doses at about 4 weeks or at about 12 weeks were pooled, since spike-specific TCR depth and breadth were not found to differ between the two schedules. TCR sequencing was performed for about 250 trial participants, of whom around 210 were given two doses of AZD1222 and around 25 were given two doses of MenACWY control vaccine. Enrollment into the trials was organized by age into subgroups of 18-55, 56-69 and 70-plus years, and those subgroups contained roughly 160, 29 and 62 TCR-sequenced participants, respectively.

The full study reports these points: After two AZD1222 doses, both the breadth and the depth of spike-specific TCRs were significantly higher than at day 0 and than in MenACWY recipients. Vaccine-associated CD4 TCRs spanned the whole spike protein, with dominant responses in regions 160-218 and 743-854. The 56-69-year group was small, and its depth increase did not reach significance, likely because of low power. Reportedly, close to half of the unique spike-specific TCRs recognized epitopes lying outside the regions that are mutated in the B.1.351 and B.1.1.7 variants. Conclusions about previously exposed vaccinees are limited because only 5 or 6 AZD1222 recipients were SARS-CoV-2 seropositive at baseline. Participants were mostly white British and included more females than males, and it was suggested by the authors that clonal diversity may have been underestimated. No day 14 peak-response samples were available, so repertoires were characterized only after the peak T cell response.

With regard to this clone: Its antigen specificity is not known. No per-base quality is available; no much larger clone lies one base away.

The sample's time point label is to be understood as: baseline before first vaccination. Vaccinee samples came from UK trials COV001 and COV002, including a single-blind randomized controlled phase 2/3 trial of AZD1222 (ChAdOx1 nCoV-19) in healthy adults. For TCRbeta chain sequencing, PBMC samples from trial participants were taken at day 0 and at day 28 after the second dose. The CDR3 sequence holds 19 residues, the cysteine and phenylalanine included. Only the CDR3 DNA stays, 57 bases, in frame from base 1. The germline ends are 23 bases apart after V is trimmed by 4 bases and J by 0 bases. The CDR3 regions of human TCRbeta chains were analyzed by immunosequencing. On the study's bioinformatics: TCRs in the repertoires were compared against a reference library of SARS-CoV-2-specific TCRs that had been generated with the MIRA antigen-specificity platform. Breadth was defined as the fraction of unique TCRs that were SARS-CoV-2-associated, and depth was defined as the fraction of total T cells that were SARS-CoV-2-associated. Each spike-specific TCR was assigned to its reactive spike region and to a CD4 or CD8 class using the MIRA data. Log10-transformed breadth and depth values were compared by one-way ANOVA with Sidak's multiple comparisons tests. Here the immuneACCESS table is served through TCRdb, limited to in-frame sequences with V and J called. Missing clones are a known gap in these copies; in checked studies unresolved V genes cover under half, and the rest lacks a known reason. V and J calls and clone size are as listed in that table; D and trimming were resolved from the DNA. In this sample the table shows some 150,000 clones, 94% of which occur a single time. Of the sample, about 1.3% is held by the ten largest clones.

This TCR was sampled from an adult in good health. The specimen was peripheral blood, collected on day 0 of AZD1222 vaccination. Rearrangement joined TRBV23-1 to TRBJ2-3; a tentative D match to TRBD2 spans 6 bases. TRBV23-1 is annotated as an ORF whose role is uncertain. CDR3 reads: CASSPRVGTWDFSTDTQYF. The bases read TGCGCCAGCAGTCCCCGCGTCGGGACTTGGGACTTTAGCACAGATACGCAGTATTTT.